This T cell receptor beta chain is drawn from a study of blood T cell repertoires in COVID-19. On the study more broadly: T cells, B-cell-depleted T cells, or PBMCs provided the cDNA or gDNA that served as material.

Profiled with immunoSEQ multiplex PCR; TCRdb holds only in-frame clones, not every one. The sample has 300,000 to 400,000 clones; roughly 86% are singletons. The germline CDR1 and CDR2 sequences are MGHRA and YSYEKL. This CDR3 contains 14 residues. Trimming left V 3 bases short and J 5 bases short, with 11 bases between. V usage is TRBV4-1 and J usage is TRBJ2-1; D gene uncertain. The sequenced material came from peripheral blood. This TCR was recovered from a woman aged 70-85 years with COVID-19, enrolled during active disease. The CDR3 region has the DNA TGCGCCAGCAGCCACTACTACACCAACAATGAGCAGTTCTTC. Protein product: CASSHYYTNNEQFF.